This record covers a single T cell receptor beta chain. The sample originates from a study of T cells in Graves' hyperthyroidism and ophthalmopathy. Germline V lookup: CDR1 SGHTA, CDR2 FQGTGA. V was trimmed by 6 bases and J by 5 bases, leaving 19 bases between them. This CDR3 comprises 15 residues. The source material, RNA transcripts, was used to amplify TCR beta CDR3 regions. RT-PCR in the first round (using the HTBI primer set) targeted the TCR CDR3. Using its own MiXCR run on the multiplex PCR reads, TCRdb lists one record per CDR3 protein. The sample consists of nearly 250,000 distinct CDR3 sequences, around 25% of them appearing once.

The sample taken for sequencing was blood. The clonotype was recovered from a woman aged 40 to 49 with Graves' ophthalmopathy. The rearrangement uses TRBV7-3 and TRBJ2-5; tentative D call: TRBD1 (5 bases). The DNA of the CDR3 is TGTGCCAGCAGTCAACAGGCTGGGGCCTTTGAGACCCAGTACTTC. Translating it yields CASSQQAGAFETQYF.